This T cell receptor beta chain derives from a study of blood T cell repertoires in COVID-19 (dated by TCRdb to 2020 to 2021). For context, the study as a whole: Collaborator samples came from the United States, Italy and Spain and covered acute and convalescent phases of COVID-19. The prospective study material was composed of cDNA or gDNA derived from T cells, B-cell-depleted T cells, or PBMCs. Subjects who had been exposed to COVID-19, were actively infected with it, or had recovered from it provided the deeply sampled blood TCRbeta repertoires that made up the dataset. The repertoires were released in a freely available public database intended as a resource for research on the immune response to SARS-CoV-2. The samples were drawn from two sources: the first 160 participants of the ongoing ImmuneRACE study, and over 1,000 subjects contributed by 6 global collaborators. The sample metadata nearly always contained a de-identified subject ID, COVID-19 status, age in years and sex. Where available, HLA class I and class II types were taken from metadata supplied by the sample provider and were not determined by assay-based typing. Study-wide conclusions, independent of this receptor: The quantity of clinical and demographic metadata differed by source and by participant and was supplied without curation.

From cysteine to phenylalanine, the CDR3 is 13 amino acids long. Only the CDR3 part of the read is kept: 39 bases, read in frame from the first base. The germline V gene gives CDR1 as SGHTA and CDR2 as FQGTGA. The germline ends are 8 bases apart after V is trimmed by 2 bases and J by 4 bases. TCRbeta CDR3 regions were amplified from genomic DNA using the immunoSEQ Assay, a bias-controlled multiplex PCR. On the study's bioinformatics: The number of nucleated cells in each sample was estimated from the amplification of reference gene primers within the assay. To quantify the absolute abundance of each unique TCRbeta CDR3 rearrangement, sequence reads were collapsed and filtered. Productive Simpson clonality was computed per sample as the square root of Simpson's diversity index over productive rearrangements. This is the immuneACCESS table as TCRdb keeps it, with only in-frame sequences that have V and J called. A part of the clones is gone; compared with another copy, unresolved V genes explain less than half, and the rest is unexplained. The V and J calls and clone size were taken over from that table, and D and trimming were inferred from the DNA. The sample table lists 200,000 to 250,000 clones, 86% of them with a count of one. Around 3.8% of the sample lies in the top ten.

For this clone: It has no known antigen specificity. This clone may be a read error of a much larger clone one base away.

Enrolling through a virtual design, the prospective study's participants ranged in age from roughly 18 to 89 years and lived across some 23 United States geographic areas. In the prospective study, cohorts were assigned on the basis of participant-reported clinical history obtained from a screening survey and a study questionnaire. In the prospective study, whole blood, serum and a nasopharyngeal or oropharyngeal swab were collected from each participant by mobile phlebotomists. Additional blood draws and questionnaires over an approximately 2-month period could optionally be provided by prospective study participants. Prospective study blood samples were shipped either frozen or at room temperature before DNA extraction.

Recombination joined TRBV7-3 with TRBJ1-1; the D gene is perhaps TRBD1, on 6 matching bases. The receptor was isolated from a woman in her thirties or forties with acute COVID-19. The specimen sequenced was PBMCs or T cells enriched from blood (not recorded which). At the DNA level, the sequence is TGTGCCAGCAGCTTACAGGGGAGCACTGAAGCTTTCTTT. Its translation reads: CASSLQGSTEAFF.